The 20 T cell receptor beta chains in this list originate from one sample, sequenced in a study of regulatory and conventional T cells in RAG deficiency (dated by TCRdb to about 2017). Preparation of the library involved the immunoSEQ multiplex PCR assay. TCRdb carries this immuneACCESS record with in-frame sequences only. Its versions omit some clonotypes, under half of them owing to an unresolved V gene in the studies checked, with the rest unexplained. This sample is represented by more than 35,000 clones; 85% to 90% of them were singletons. Roughly 0.51% of the sample rests with the top ten. Before genomic DNA extraction, conventional CD4+ T cells were purified from blood as CD25-low CD127-high cells. The data also belong to a second study, concerning regulatory T cells. The second study also describes: The multiplex PCR used 52 forward TRBV primers and 13 reverse TRBJ primers, with assay-based and computational corrections for amplification bias.

Sequencing was carried out using CD4+ effector T cells sorted from blood. All receptors come from a human donor in good health.

The chain uses TRBV7-8 and TRBJ2-5; 7 positions match TRBD1. This CDR3 spans 14 amino acids. Unmatched junction bases numbered 7, after V lost 4 bases and J lost 5 bases. Looked up from germline, CDR1 is SGHVS and CDR2 is FQNEAQ. The DNA of the CDR3 is TGTGCCAGCAGCTCCGACAGGGATGGGGAGACCCAGTACTTC. Encoded protein: CASSSDRDGETQYF.

The CDR3 is CASSRGVEENIQYF. CDR3 nucleotides: TGCGCCAGCAGCCGGGGGGTCGAGGAAAACATTCAGTACTTC. The V call is TRBV5-1, the J call TRBJ2-4; 7 nucleotides match TRBD2. CDR1 is SGHRS and CDR2 is YFSETQ in the germline V gene. V shed 4 bases and J 5 bases; nucleotides not matched to a gene: 6. CDR3 length equals 14 residues.

The chain employs TRBV29-1 and TRBJ1-1; no firm D call. V shed 4 bases and J shed 0 bases, with 6 bases lying between them. This CDR3 has 12 amino acids. Germline V gives CDR1 SQVTM, CDR2 ANQGSEA. The CDR3 loop reads CSVGQMNTEAFF. The CDR3 coding sequence is TGCAGCGTTGGACAAATGAACACTGAAGCTTTCTTT. Full variable domain (missing parts from reference TRBV29-1 and TRBJ1-1): SAVISQKPSRDICQRGTSLTIQCQVDSQVTMMFWYRQQPGQSLTLIATANQGSEATYESGFVIDKFPISRPNLTFSTLTVSNMSPEDSSIYLCSVGQMNTEAFFGQGTRLTVV.

The chain couples TRBV19 to TRBJ1-2; possible D gene TRBD1, 5 bases. Germline CDR1 reads LNHDA; CDR2 reads SQIVND (reference sequence). V dropped 0 bases and J dropped 4 bases, with 15 bases sitting between them. The CDR3 totals 16 residues. The CDR3 spells CASSIDPGRKTYGYTF. The CDR3 nucleotides are TGTGCCAGTAGTATAGACCCGGGACGGAAAACCTATGGCTACACCTTC.

The chain employs TRBV6-5 and TRBJ2-1; the match to TRBD1 covers 11 bases. Germline V gene sequence: CDR1 MNHEY, CDR2 SVGAGI. V was clipped by 4 bases and J by 9 bases; unmatched bases: 5. This CDR3 comprises 14 residues. As DNA, the CDR3 is TGTGCCAGCAGTTTGGACAGGGGGCGCAGTGAGCAGTTCTTC. Protein sequence: CASSLDRGRSEQFF.

The chain is built from TRBV4-1 and TRBJ1-6, with 7 bases identical to TRBD1. The germline CDR1 and CDR2 sequences are MGHRA and YSYEKL. CDR3 length: 15 amino acids. Unmatched junction bases numbered 6, after V lost 5 bases and J lost 5 bases. CDR3 in amino acids: CASSFQGEDNSPLHF. In DNA, the CDR3 is TGCGCCAGCAGCTTCCAGGGGGAGGATAATTCACCCCTCCACTTT.

The CDR3, as DNA: TGCGCCAGCAGCCGGGACCTGAATCAGCCCCAGCATTTT. Translated, it gives CASSRDLNQPQHF. This chain connects TRBV5-1 to TRBJ1-5; possible D gene TRBD1, 5 bases. Germline V gene lookup returns CDR1 SGHRS and CDR2 YFSETQ. The germline V and J ends were trimmed by 4 bases and 4 bases, with 9 bases remaining between them. This CDR3 is built from 13 residues. Variable domain in full (rest from reference TRBV5-1 and TRBJ1-5): KAGVTQTPRYLIKTRGQQVTLSCSPISGHRSVSWYQQTPGQGLQFLFEYFSETQRNKGNFPGRFSGRQFSNSRSEMNVSTLELGDSALYLCASSRDLNQPQHFGDGTRLSIL.

The chain recombines TRBV5-1 with TRBJ2-5; D possibly corresponds to TRBD2 (5 bases). The CDR3 contains 12 residues. CDR1 SGHRS and CDR2 YFSETQ come from the germline V gene. The ends were cut back, 0 bases at V and 7 bases at J, with 7 bases in the middle. CDR3 nucleotides: TGCGCCAGCAGCTTGGAGGCGGGGACCCAGTACTTC. Translated: CASSLEAGTQYF.

This clone appeared once. The rearrangement joins TRBV10-1 to TRBJ2-7, with TRBD2 matching over 7 bases. The CDR3 contains 14 residues. Germline CDR1 and CDR2: WNHNN and SYGVQD (reference sequence). Trimming removed 3 bases from V and 6 bases from J; junction bases left unmatched: 8. In DNA, the CDR3 is TGCGCCAGCAGTGATGTGGGAGGGCCAGGCGAGCAGTACTTC. This codes for CASSDVGGPGEQYF.

The J gene is TRBJ1-1, the V gene TRBV19, with 8 bases identical to TRBD1. This CDR3 has 14 residues. V was clipped by 6 bases and J by 6 bases; unmatched bases: 9. Germline V gives CDR1 LNHDA, CDR2 SQIVND (reference sequence). CDR3 residues: CASSRTGMGAEAFF. In DNA form, the CDR3 reads TGTGCCAGTAGCCGGACAGGGATGGGCGCTGAAGCTTTCTTT.

The rearrangement links TRBV6-5 to TRBJ1-1, with D uncertain. The CDR3 extends over 13 amino acids. V was cut by 6 bases and J by 1 base, with 9 bases left in between. CDR1 is MNHEY, CDR2 SVGAGI, per germline. CDR3 in amino acids: CASSRQRNTEAFF. The CDR3 coding sequence is TGTGCCAGCAGCCGGCAAAGGAACACTGAAGCTTTCTTT.

A single count supports this clone. The J gene is TRBJ2-1, the V gene TRBV7-9, with D unresolved. The CDR3 is 10 amino acids. Germline V gene data show CDR1 as SEHNR and CDR2 as FQNEAQ (reference sequence). Between the trimmed V and J ends, which lost 11 bases and 6 bases, there was a span of 8 bases. The CDR3 DNA reads TGTGCCCCACAGAGCAATGAGCAGTTCTTC. Encoded protein: CAPQSNEQFF.

The V and J genes are TRBV6-1 and TRBJ1-5; TRBD1 matches at 10 bases. Germline assignment: CDR1 MNHNS and CDR2 SASEGT. The CDR3 is 15 residues long. Unmatched junction bases numbered 1, after V lost 1 base and J lost 4 bases. In DNA, the CDR3 is TGTGCCAGCAGTGAAGGGGACAGGGGAAATCAGCCCCAGCATTTT. Encoded protein: CASSEGDRGNQPQHF.

The V gene is TRBV28, the J gene TRBJ1-5; D is uncertain. CDR1 and CDR2 from the germline V gene are MDHEN and SYDVKM. The CDR3 is made up of 13 amino acids. Trimming took 2 bases from V and 2 from J, leaving 4 bases between them. The CDR3 sequence: CASSLVGNQPQHF. Written as DNA, the CDR3 is TGTGCCAGCAGTTTAGTTGGCAATCAGCCCCAGCATTTT.

This clone was observed a single time. This chain joins TRBV10-3 and TRBJ2-1, with D possibly TRBD2 on 5 matching bases. This CDR3 region has 13 residues. V lost 5 bases and J 6 bases, leaving 11 bases between the germline ends. Germline lookup yields CDR1 ENHRY and CDR2 SYGVKD. The CDR3 region has the DNA TGTGCCATCAGTTTTGGGGAGCCCAATGAGCAGTTCTTC. Protein sequence: CAISFGEPNEQFF.

The rearrangement uses TRBV10-3 and TRBJ1-1; D gene uncertain. Germline loops: CDR1 ENHRY, CDR2 SYGVKD. This CDR3 is built from 12 residues. V lost 0 bases and J 11 bases, leaving 10 bases between the germline ends. The CDR3 spells CAISESRYGAFF. The CDR3 DNA is TGTGCCATCAGTGAGTCGCGCTATGGGGCTTTCTTT.

Remarks on this clone: Germline is not matched at one junction end, which may reflect a read error. The chain uses TRBV15 and TRBJ2-2, with TRBD2 as a possible D gene (5 bases). The CDR3 is made up of 14 amino acids. Germline V gene lookup returns CDR1 LNHNV and CDR2 YYDKDF (reference sequence). In DNA, the CDR3 is TGTGCCACCAGCAGAGATCGAAACACCGGGGAGCCGTTTTTT. As protein: CATSRDRNTGEPFF. The complete variable domain, with remaining parts taken from reference TRBV15 and TRBJ2-2, reads DAMVIQNPRYQVTQFGKPVTLSCSQTLNHNVMYWYQQKSSQAPKLLFHYYDKDFNNEADTPDNFQSRRPNTSFCFLDIRSPGLGDTAMYLCATSRDRNTGEPFFGEGSRLTVL.

The gene calls are TRBV7-2 and TRBJ2-1; 11 nucleotides match TRBD2. Trimming cost V 1 base and J 5 bases; bases outside gene matches: 4. This CDR3 is 16 amino acids long. Germline CDR1 is SGHTA and CDR2 is FQGNSA. CDR3 residues: CASSLGGLAGHNEQFF. CDR3 in DNA: TGTGCCAGCAGCTTAGGTGGACTAGCGGGCCACAATGAGCAGTTCTTC.

The V call is TRBV18, the J call TRBJ2-2, with D possibly TRBD2 on 5 matching bases. Trimming took 3 bases from V and 0 from J, leaving 11 bases between them. CDR1 and CDR2 from the germline V gene are KGHSH and LQKENI. This CDR3 region has 16 residues. CDR3 loop: CASSPTGNANTGELFF. The CDR3 DNA sequence: TGTGCCAGCTCACCCACCGGGAACGCGAACACCGGGGAGCTGTTTTTT.

The gene calls are TRBV19 and TRBJ2-1, with 11 bases aligning to TRBD2. The CDR3 sequence is 21 residues long. With V trimmed by 4 bases and J by 0 bases, 17 bases remained unmatched. Germline assignment: CDR1 LNHDA and CDR2 SQIVND (reference sequence). Here the CDR3 DNA reads TGTGCCAGTAGTACCGGACCTCGGACTAGCGGGTGGACCAGCTCCTACAATGAGCAGTTCTTC. Translating it yields CASSTGPRTSGWTSSYNEQFF.